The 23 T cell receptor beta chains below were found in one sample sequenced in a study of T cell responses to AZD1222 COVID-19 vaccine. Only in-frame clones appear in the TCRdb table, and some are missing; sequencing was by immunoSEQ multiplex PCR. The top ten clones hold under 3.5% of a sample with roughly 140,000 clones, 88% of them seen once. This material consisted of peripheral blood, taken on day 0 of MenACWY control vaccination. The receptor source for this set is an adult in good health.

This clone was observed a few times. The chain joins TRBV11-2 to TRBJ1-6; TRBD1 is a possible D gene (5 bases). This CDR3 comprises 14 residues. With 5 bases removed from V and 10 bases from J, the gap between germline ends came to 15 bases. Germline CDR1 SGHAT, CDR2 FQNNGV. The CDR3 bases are TGTGCCAGCAGCACCGCCCTCCGGGGGTCACCCCTCCACTTT. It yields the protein CASSTALRGSPLHF.

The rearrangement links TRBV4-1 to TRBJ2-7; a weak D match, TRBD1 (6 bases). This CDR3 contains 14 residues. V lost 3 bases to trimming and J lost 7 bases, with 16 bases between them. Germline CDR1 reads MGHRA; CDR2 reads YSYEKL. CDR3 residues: CASSQVGQTGEQYF. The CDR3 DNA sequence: TGCGCCAGCAGCCAGGTCGGACAGACGGGGGAGCAGTACTTC.

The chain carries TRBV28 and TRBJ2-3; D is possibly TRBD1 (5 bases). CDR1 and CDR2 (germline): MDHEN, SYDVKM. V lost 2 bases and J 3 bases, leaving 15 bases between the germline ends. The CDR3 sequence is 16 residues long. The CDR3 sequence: CASSLRRAKGTDTQYF. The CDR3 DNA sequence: TGTGCCAGCAGTTTACGCCGGGCGAAGGGGACAGATACGCAGTATTTT.

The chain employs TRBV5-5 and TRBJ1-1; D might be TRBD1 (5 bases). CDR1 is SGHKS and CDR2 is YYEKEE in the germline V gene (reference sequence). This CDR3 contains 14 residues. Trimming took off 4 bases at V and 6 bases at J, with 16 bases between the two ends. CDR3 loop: CASSLQEGGAEAFF. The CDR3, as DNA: TGTGCCAGCAGCCTTCAGGAAGGAGGGGCTGAAGCTTTCTTT.

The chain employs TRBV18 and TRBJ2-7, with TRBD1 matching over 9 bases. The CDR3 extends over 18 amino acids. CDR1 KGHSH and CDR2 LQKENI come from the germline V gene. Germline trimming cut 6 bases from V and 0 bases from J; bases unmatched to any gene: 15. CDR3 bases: TGTGCCAGCTCCCCCGCGGGACAGGGATCGACTTACTCCTACGAGCAGTACTTC. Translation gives CASSPAGQGSTYSYEQYF.

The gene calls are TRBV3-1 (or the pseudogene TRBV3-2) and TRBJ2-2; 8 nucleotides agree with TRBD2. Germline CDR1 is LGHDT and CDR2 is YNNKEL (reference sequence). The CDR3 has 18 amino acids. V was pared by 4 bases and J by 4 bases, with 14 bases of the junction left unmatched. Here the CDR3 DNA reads TGTGCCAGCAGCCCCGGAGGACGGGGGGGCCATCGCACCGGGGAGCTGTTTTTT. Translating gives CASSPGGRGGHRTGELFF.

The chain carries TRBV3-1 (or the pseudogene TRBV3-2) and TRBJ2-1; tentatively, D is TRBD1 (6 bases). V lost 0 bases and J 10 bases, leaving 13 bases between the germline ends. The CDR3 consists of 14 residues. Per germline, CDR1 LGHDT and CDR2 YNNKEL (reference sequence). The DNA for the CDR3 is TGTGCCAGCAGCCAAGAGGGCTTAGGGGGAGAGCAGTTCTTC. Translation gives CASSQEGLGGEQFF.

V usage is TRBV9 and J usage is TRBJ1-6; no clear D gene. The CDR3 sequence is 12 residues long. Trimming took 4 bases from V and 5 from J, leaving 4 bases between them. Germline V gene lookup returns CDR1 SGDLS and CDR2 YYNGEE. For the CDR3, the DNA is TGTGCCAGCAGCCCCGATAATTCACCCCTCCACTTT. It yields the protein CASSPDNSPLHF. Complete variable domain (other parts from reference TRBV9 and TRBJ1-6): DSGVTQTPKHLITATGQRVTLRCSPRSGDLSVYWYQQSLDQGLQFLIQYYNGEERAKGNILERFSAQQFPDLHSELNLSSLELGDSALYFCASSPDNSPLHFGNGTRLTVT.

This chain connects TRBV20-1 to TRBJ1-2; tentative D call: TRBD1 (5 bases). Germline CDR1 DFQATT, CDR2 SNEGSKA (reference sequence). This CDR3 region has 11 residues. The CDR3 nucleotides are TGCAGCGCACAGGAAATCTATGGCTACACCTTC. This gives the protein CSAQEIYGYTF.

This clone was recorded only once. CDR3 coding DNA: TGTGCCACCAGTGATTCGGAAACATCCCGGTACAGCAATCAGCCCCAGCATTTT. Amino acids: CATSDSETSRYSNQPQHF. This chain uses TRBV24-1 with TRBJ1-5; D unclear. There are 18 residues in the CDR3. The germline CDR1 and CDR2 sequences are KGHDR and SFDVKD. V gave up 2 bases and J gave up 1 base, with 17 bases separating them.

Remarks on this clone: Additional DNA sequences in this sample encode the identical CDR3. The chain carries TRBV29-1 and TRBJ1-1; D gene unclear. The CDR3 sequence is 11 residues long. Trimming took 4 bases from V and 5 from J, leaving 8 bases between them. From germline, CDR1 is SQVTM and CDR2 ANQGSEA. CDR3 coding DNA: TGCAGCGTTGGGCGGGGTACTGAAGCTTTCTTT. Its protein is CSVGRGTEAFF.

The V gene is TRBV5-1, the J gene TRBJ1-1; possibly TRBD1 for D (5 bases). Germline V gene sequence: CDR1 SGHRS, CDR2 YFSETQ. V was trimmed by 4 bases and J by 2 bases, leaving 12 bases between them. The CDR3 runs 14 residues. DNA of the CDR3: TGCGCCAGCAGCCCTCGACAGAGTAACACTGAAGCTTTCTTT. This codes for CASSPRQSNTEAFF.

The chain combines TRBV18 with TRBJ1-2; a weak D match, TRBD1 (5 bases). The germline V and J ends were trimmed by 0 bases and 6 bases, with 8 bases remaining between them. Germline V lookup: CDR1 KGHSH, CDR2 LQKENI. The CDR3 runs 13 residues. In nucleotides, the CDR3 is TGTGCCAGCTCACCACCGGGAGGGGATGGCTACACCTTC. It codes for CASSPPGGDGYTF.

The DNA for the CDR3 is TGTGCCAGTAGTACCCAATTAGGAGGGGGAGCTAACTATGGCTACACCTTC. This encodes CASSTQLGGGANYGYTF. J is TRBJ1-2 and V is TRBV19, with D tentatively TRBD1 (6 bases). The CDR3 has 17 amino acids. The ends were cut back, 4 bases at V and 0 bases at J, with 18 bases in the middle. Per germline, CDR1 LNHDA and CDR2 SQIVND (reference sequence).

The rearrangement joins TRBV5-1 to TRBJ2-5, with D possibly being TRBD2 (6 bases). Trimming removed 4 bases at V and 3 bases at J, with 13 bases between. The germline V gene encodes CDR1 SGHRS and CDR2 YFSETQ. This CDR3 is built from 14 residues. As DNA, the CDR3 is TGCGCCAGCAGCGCGGGCGGGAAGGAAGAGACCCAGTACTTC. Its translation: CASSAGGKEETQYF.

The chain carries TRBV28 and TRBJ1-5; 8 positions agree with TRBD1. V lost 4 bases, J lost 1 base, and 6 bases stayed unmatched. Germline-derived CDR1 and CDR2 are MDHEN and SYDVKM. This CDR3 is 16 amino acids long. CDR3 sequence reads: CASSSPGQGSNQPQHF. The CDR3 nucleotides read TGTGCCAGCAGTTCCCCCGGACAGGGAAGCAATCAGCCCCAGCATTTT.

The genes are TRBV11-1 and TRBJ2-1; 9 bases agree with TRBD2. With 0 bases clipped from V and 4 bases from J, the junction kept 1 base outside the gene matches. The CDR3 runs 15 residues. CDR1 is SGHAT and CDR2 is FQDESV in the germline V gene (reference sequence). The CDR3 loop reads CASSLATSGYNEQFF. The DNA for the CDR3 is TGTGCCAGCAGCTTAGCGACTAGCGGTTACAATGAGCAGTTCTTC. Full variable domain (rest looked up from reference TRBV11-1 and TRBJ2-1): EAEVAQSPRYKITEKSQAVAFWCDPISGHATLYWYRQILGQGPELLVQFQDESVVDDSQLPKDRFSAERLKGVDSTLKIQPAELGDSAMYLCASSLATSGYNEQFFGPGTRLTVL.

The CDR3 DNA reads TGTGCCAGCAGCTCCAGTTTGGGGGGGGCCTACGAGCAGTACTTC. It specifies CASSSSLGGAYEQYF. The V gene is TRBV9, the J gene TRBJ2-7; 7 bases line up with TRBD2. V dropped 4 bases and J dropped 2; count of bases not matched to a gene: 9. Germline V gene lookup returns CDR1 SGDLS and CDR2 YYNGEE. The CDR3 runs to 15 residues.

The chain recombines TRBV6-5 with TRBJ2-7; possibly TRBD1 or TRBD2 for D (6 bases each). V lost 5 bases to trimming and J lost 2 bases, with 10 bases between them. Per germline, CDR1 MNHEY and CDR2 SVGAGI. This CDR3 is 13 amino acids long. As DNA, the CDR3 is TGTGCCAGCAGTCGGGGGCCTGCCTACGAGCAGTACTTC. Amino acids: CASSRGPAYEQYF.

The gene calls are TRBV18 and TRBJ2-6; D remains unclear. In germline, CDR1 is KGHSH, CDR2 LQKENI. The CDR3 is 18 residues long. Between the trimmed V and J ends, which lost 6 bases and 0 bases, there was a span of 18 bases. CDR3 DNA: TGTGCCAGCTCCCCCAAGGCGTCAATTTACTCTGGGGCCAACGTCCTGACTTTC. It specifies CASSPKASIYSGANVLTF. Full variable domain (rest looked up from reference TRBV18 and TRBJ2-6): NAGVMQNPRHLVRRRGQEARLRCSPMKGHSHVYWYRQLPEEGLKFMVYLQKENIIDESGMPKERFSAEFPKEGPSILRIQQVVRGDSAAYFCASSPKASIYSGANVLTFGAGSRLTVL.

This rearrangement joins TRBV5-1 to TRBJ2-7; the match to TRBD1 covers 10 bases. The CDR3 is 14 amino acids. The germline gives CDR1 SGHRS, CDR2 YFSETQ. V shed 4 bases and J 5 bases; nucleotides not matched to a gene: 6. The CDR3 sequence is CASSMGQGSNEQYF. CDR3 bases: TGCGCCAGCAGCATGGGACAGGGGTCCAACGAGCAGTACTTC.

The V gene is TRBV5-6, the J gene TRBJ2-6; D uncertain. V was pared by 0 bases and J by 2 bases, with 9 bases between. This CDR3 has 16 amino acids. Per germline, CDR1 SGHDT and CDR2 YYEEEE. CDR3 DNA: TGTGCCAGCAGCTTGGTTACGGCTACTGGGGCCAACGTCCTGACTTTC. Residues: CASSLVTATGANVLTF.

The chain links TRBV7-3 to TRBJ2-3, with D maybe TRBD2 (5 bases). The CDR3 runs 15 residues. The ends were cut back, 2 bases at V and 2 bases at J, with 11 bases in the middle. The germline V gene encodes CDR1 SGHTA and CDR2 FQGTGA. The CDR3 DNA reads TGTGCCAGCAGCTTATCTAACGGACTCACAGATACGCAGTATTTT. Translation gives CASSLSNGLTDTQYF.